This is a list of T cell receptor beta chains from one sample in a study of shared clonotypes between healthy human individuals. Profiling relied on immunoSEQ multiplex PCR, and the TCRdb table lists in-frame clones only, not all of them. The table lists hundreds of thousands of clones, roughly 98% of them singletons. The sequenced sample was naive CD8+ T cells sorted from blood. The receptors originated from a man younger than 40 in good health. The CDR3 runs from the conserved cysteine through the conserved F or W. The D gene is left open where the match is weak. Clone size appears in some rows only: once, few, many, or a class for an expanded clone.

D gene | J gene | V gene | clone size | CDR3 DNA | CDR3 protein
- | TRBJ2-2 | TRBV25-1 | - | TGTGCCACCCGTGAGAACACCGGGGAGCTGTTTTTT | CATRENTGELFF
- | TRBJ2-2 | TRBV9 | - | TGTGCCAGCAGCGATCAGGGAGGAGGGGAGCTGTTTTTT | CASSDQGGGELFF
- | TRBJ1-1 | TRBV21-1 | - | TGTGCCAGCAGCAACGGGCGGCAGCAGAACACTGAAGCTTTCTTT | CASSNGRQQNTEAFF
TRBD1 | TRBJ1-5 | TRBV10-3 | - | TGTGCCATCAGTGGGGCGGGACAGGGGGCAGGAATCAATCAGCCCCAGCATTTT | CAISGAGQGAGINQPQHF
TRBD2 | TRBJ2-1 | TRBV7-6 | - | TGTGCCAGCAGCCCCGGACTAGCGGGAGGGAGCTCCTACAATGAGCAGTTCTTC | CASSPGLAGGSSYNEQFF
TRBD1 | TRBJ1-1 | TRBV4-3 | - | TGCGCCAGCAGCCAGATTACAGGGGGGACTGAAGCTTTCTTT | CASSQITGGTEAFF
- | TRBJ2-1 | TRBV28 | - | TGTGCCAGCAGTTACGCCCTATTCTATGAGCAGTTCTTC | CASSYALFYEQFF
- | TRBJ2-3 | TRBV28 | - | TGTGCCAGCAGTTTGGGGGAGTCTCTCACAGATACGCAGTATTTT | CASSLGESLTDTQYF
- | TRBJ1-5 | TRBV27 | - | TGTGCCAGCAGTCCCGGAAGGGTTAGCAATCAGCCCCAGCATTTT | CASSPGRVSNQPQHF
TRBD1 | TRBJ1-1 | TRBV7-9 | once | TGTGCCAGCAGCGGGGTGACAGGGAATTTAGTGAACACTGAAGCTTTCTTT | CASSGVTGNLVNTEAFF
- | TRBJ2-7 | TRBV10-3 | - | TGTGCCGTGGGGGCGGGGGCGAGCTACGAGCAGTACTTC | CAVGAGASYEQYF
- | TRBJ2-7 | TRBV27 | - | TGTGCCAGCAGTTTAGGGGAATCCTACGAGCAGTACTTC | CASSLGESYEQYF
TRBD1 | TRBJ1-1 | TRBV13 | once | TGTGCCAGCAGCCTCCGGGACAGGCTTGAAGCTTTCTTT | CASSLRDRLEAFF
TRBD2 | TRBJ2-1 | TRBV14 | - | TGTGCCAGCACCCAGTGGACTAGCGGGCATGAGCAGTTCTTC | CASTQWTSGHEQFF
- | TRBJ2-7 | TRBV29-1 | - | TGCAGCGTTGAAGTGACAGGCTACGAGCAGTACTTC | CSVEVTGYEQYF
- | TRBJ2-1 | TRBV13 | - | TGTGCCAGCAGCTTAGTCCCCGAAGAGCAGTTCTTC | CASSLVPEEQFF
- | TRBJ2-3 | TRBV6-5 | - | TGTGCCAGCCGCACCCGAGATACGCAGTATTTT | CASRTRDTQYF
- | TRBJ2-7 | TRBV7-9 | - | TGTGCCAGCAGCTTCTACTACGAGCAGTACTTC | CASSFYYEQYF
TRBD2 | TRBJ2-7 | TRBV7-2 | - | TGTGCCAGCAGCTTAGGAGGGAGGGTCTCCTACGAGCAGTACTTC | CASSLGGRVSYEQYF
- | TRBJ1-5 | TRBV6-5 | - | TGTGCCAGCAGTTCAGGGCTCAGCAATCAGCCCCAGCATTTT | CASSSGLSNQPQHF
TRBD1 | TRBJ2-7 | TRBV11-1 | - | TGTGCCAGCAGGACGGGACAGACTGACTACGAGCAGTACTTC | CASRTGQTDYEQYF
TRBD1 | TRBJ2-3 | TRBV6-6 | - | TGTGCCAGCAGCCAGACAGGGTCCGACACAGATACGCAGTATTTT | CASSQTGSDTDTQYF
TRBD2 | TRBJ2-7 | TRBV10-3 | - | TGTGCCATCAGTCCGGGAACGGGACTAGGGTTCTACGAGCAGTACTTC | CAISPGTGLGFYEQYF
- | TRBJ1-1 | TRBV5-1 | - | TGCGCCAGCAGCCTAAGAACAGCTGAAGCTTTCTTT | CASSLRTAEAFF
- | TRBJ2-1 | TRBV7-9 | few | TGTGCCAGCAGCTTAGGCCTCGGCGGGGATGAGCAGTTCTTC | CASSLGLGGDEQFF
TRBD2 | TRBJ2-1 | TRBV25-1 | - | TGTGCCAGCAGTGAGCCATCCGGGACTAGCGGAGAGCAGTTCTTC | CASSEPSGTSGEQFF
- | TRBJ2-2 | TRBV29-1 | - | TGCAGCGTTGTCTTGTCCGGGGAGCTGTTTTTT | CSVVLSGELFF
- | TRBJ2-1 | TRBV9 | - | TGTGCCAGCAGCGTAGCCTACCCCAGCTCCTACAATGAGCAGTTCTTC | CASSVAYPSSYNEQFF
- | TRBJ1-2 | TRBV6-6 | - | TGTGCCAGCAGTTACTCCCCAGCGGGGATCTATGGCTACACCTTC | CASSYSPAGIYGYTF
TRBD2 | TRBJ2-1 | TRBV5-1 | - | TGCGCCAGCAGCGTGGGACTAGCGGGAGGGCTTTCCTACAATGAGCAGTTCTTC | CASSVGLAGGLSYNEQFF
- | TRBJ2-1 | TRBV9 | - | TGTGCCAGCAGCGCCCACTCACCGGGACGGCACAATGAGCAGTTCTTC | CASSAHSPGRHNEQFF
- | TRBJ1-1 | TRBV5-4 | - | TGTGCCAGCAGCTTGGCCCCGGGGGCTAACACTGAAGCTTTCTTT | CASSLAPGANTEAFF
TRBD2 | TRBJ2-5 | TRBV28 | once | TGTGCCAGCAGCTCACTTACTAGCGGGAGGCCCGAGACCCAGTACTTC | CASSSLTSGRPETQYF
- | TRBJ2-1 | TRBV5-5 | - | TGTGCCAGCAGCGCGCCGGGGGGATACAGGGCGAATGAGCAGTTCTTC | CASSAPGGYRANEQFF
- | TRBJ2-2 | TRBV11-3 | - | TGTGCCAGCAGCTTTAAGAACGGGGAGCTGTTTTTT | CASSFKNGELFF
TRBD2 | TRBJ2-3 | TRBV5-6 | - | TGTGCCAGCAGCTTTGGGGGGGTAGATACGCAGTATTTT | CASSFGGVDTQYF
- | TRBJ2-3 | TRBV29-1 | - | TGCAGCGTCTTCGGGACACCTGACACAGATACGCAGTATTTT | CSVFGTPDTDTQYF
- | TRBJ1-1 | TRBV15 | - | TGTGCCACCAGCAGAGACCTCCCCGGCACTGAAGCTTTCTTT | CATSRDLPGTEAFF
TRBD2 | TRBJ2-5 | TRBV5-1 | - | TGCGCCAGCAGCTTGGCCGAGCGGGAGGGCCCCCAAGAGACCCAGTACTTC | CASSLAEREGPQETQYF
- | TRBJ2-1 | TRBV7-6 | - | TGTGCCAGCAGCCTAGAATCTAGAATACAGTTCTTC | CASSLESRIQFF